The 4 T cell receptor beta chains in this list originate from one sample, sequenced in a study of T cell repertoires in cytomegalovirus infection. TCRdb reprocessed the reads with MiXCR, giving one entry per CDR3 protein. Of approximately 500,000 distinct CDR3 sequences in the sample, about 15% were seen once. The specimen sequenced was CD8+ T cells from PBMCs. The receptors originated from a human donor in good health (CMV status not recorded). Some clones in this sample may be carry-over from other donors' samples.

The chain recombines TRBV20-1 with TRBJ2-3, with a tentative D call TRBD2 (6 bases). Germline values: CDR1 DFQATT, CDR2 SNEGSKA (reference sequence). This CDR3 comprises 17 residues. V gave up 0 bases and J gave up 1 base, with 17 bases separating them. The CDR3 region is CSARDLAVYRGTDTQYF. In nucleotides, the CDR3 is TGCAGTGCTAGAGATTTAGCGGTTTATAGGGGCACAGATACGCAGTATTTT.

The sample holds many counts of this clonotype. The gene calls are TRBV6-5 and TRBJ2-7; D unresolved. CDR3 length: 15 amino acids. Germline V lookup: CDR1 MNHEY, CDR2 SVGAGI. V lost 0 bases to trimming and J lost 2 bases, with 11 bases between them. The CDR3 region is CASSYSMAATYEQYF. The DNA for the CDR3 is TGTGCCAGCAGTTACTCGATGGCAGCTACCTACGAGCAGTACTTC.

There are many counts of this clonotype. The J gene is TRBJ2-2, the V gene TRBV11-2, with 7 bases matching TRBD2. Trimming at V came to 4 bases and at J to 4 bases, leaving 6 bases not matched to a gene. This CDR3 contains 15 residues. Germline V gene lookup returns CDR1 SGHAT and CDR2 FQNNGV. The CDR3 region is CASSWEGGSTGELFF. CDR3 sequence (DNA): TGTGCCAGCAGCTGGGAGGGAGGTAGCACCGGGGAGCTGTTTTTT.

This clonotype was counted a few times. This chain uses TRBV27 with TRBJ2-7; TRBD2 agrees at 13 bases. This CDR3 has 14 residues. Germline CDR1 and CDR2: MNHEY and SMNVEV (reference sequence). Trimming removed 6 bases from V and 4 bases from J; junction bases left unmatched: 3. In nucleotides, the CDR3 is TGTGCCAGCAGACCGGGACTAGCGGGGTACGAGCAGTACTTC. Its protein is CASRPGLAGYEQYF.